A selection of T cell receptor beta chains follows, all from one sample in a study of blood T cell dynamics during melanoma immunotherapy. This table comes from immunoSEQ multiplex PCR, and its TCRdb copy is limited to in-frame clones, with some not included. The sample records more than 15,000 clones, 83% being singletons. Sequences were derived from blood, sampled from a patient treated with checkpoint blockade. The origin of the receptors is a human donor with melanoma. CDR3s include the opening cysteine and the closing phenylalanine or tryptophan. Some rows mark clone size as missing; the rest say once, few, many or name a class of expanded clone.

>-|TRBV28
CASSPFPGGYTF
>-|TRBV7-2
CASSLAINARLYSDTQYF
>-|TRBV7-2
CASSFGPSNQPQHF
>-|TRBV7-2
CASSFGEQNIQYF
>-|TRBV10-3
CATQALNDEQYF
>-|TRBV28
CASSARDRVGLSTDTQYF
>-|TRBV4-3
CASSQDWQGLTEAFF
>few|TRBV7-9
CASSKTDSGAYSGNQPQHF
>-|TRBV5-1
CASSLGGTGELFF
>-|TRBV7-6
CASSLAGIGGALETQYF